These T cell receptor beta chains were read from a single sample in a study of blood T cells in healthy people across ages. TCRdb passed the 5' RACE reads through MiXCR, listing each CDR3 protein once. The sample gives about a million distinct CDR3 sequences, just over 50% of which show up once; about 21% is in the top ten. The sample taken for sequencing was blood. The receptors come from a woman aged 60-70 years in good health. The CDR3 runs from the conserved cysteine through the conserved F or W. Each record gives: J gene, D gene, clone size, V gene, CDR3 DNA, CDR3 protein. The D gene is left open where the match is weak. Only some rows state a clone size, as once, few, many or a class for expanded clones.

J gene: TRBJ2-6; D gene: NA; clone size: NA; V gene: TRBV29-1; CDR3 DNA: TGCAGCGGACTGAGACGGGACCCCCGAACCGGGGCCAACGTCCTGACTTTC; CDR3 protein: CSGLRRDPRTGANVLTF
J gene: TRBJ2-6; D gene: NA; clone size: NA; V gene: TRBV7-8; CDR3 DNA: TGTGCCAGCCGACAAAGGGGGGCCAACGTCCTGACTTTC; CDR3 protein: CASRQRGANVLTF
J gene: TRBJ2-7; D gene: TRBD1; clone size: NA; V gene: TRBV28; CDR3 DNA: TGTGCCAGCCTAACTCCCGGGACAGGGGGCTCCTACGAGCAGTACTTC; CDR3 protein: CASLTPGTGGSYEQYF
J gene: TRBJ2-5; D gene: NA; clone size: NA; V gene: TRBV14; CDR3 DNA: TGTGCCAGCAGCCCCCTCGGCGCGGGATCGCCCCAAGAGACCCAGTACTTC; CDR3 protein: CASSPLGAGSPQETQYF
J gene: TRBJ2-7; D gene: NA; clone size: few; V gene: TRBV20-1; CDR3 DNA: TGCAGTGCTAGAATTTCTGGGGGCGAGCAGTACTTC; CDR3 protein: CSARISGGEQYF
J gene: TRBJ2-7; D gene: TRBD2; clone size: NA; V gene: TRBV20-1; CDR3 DNA: TGCAGTGCTAGAATTAGCGGGCTATACGAGCAGTACTTC; CDR3 protein: CSARISGLYEQYF
J gene: TRBJ1-2; D gene: NA; clone size: NA; V gene: TRBV29-1; CDR3 DNA: TGCAGCGTCTCGGGACGCGAAGACTATGGCTACACCTTC; CDR3 protein: CSVSGREDYGYTF
J gene: TRBJ2-5; D gene: NA; clone size: NA; V gene: TRBV4-1; CDR3 DNA: TGCGCCAGCAGCCGCGCCACAAGTTACCAAGAGACCCAGTACTTC; CDR3 protein: CASSRATSYQETQYF
J gene: TRBJ2-3; D gene: NA; clone size: NA; V gene: TRBV7-2; CDR3 DNA: TGTGCCAGCAGCTTACCGGCTGCTCCAGATACGCAGTATTTT; CDR3 protein: CASSLPAAPDTQYF
J gene: TRBJ2-4; D gene: NA; clone size: NA; V gene: TRBV7-8; CDR3 DNA: TGTGCCAGCGGAACAGGGTGGGAGAACATTCAGTACTTC; CDR3 protein: CASGTGWENIQYF
J gene: TRBJ1-1; D gene: NA; clone size: NA; V gene: TRBV4-1; CDR3 DNA: TGCGCCAGCAGCCAAGATCTTTTCCGGAAAGAAGCTTTCTTT; CDR3 protein: CASSQDLFRKEAFF
J gene: TRBJ1-4; D gene: NA; clone size: NA; V gene: TRBV6-6; CDR3 DNA: TGTGCCAGCAGGGAGGTTAGGGGTGGGAATGAAAAACTGTTTTTT; CDR3 protein: CASREVRGGNEKLFF
J gene: TRBJ2-1; D gene: NA; clone size: NA; V gene: TRBV10-3; CDR3 DNA: TGTGCCATCAGTCGACTAGGGCGAAATGAGCAGTTCTTC; CDR3 protein: CAISRLGRNEQFF
J gene: TRBJ1-2; D gene: NA; clone size: NA; V gene: TRBV7-2; CDR3 DNA: TGTGCCAGCAGCTTAGTGGCCGGGAGCTACACCTTC; CDR3 protein: CASSLVAGSYTF
J gene: TRBJ2-1; D gene: TRBD2; clone size: NA; V gene: TRBV20-1; CDR3 DNA: TGCAGTGCTAGAGATGCTAGCGGGAGTGACGATGAGCAGTTCTTC; CDR3 protein: CSARDASGSDDEQFF
J gene: TRBJ2-7; D gene: TRBD2; clone size: few; V gene: TRBV9; CDR3 DNA: TGTGCCAGCAGCGTAGTGGCGGGAGGGCCTTACGAGCAGTACTTC; CDR3 protein: CASSVVAGGPYEQYF
J gene: TRBJ2-7; D gene: NA; clone size: few; V gene: TRBV18; CDR3 DNA: TGTGCCAGCTCACCTCGGGACACCTCCTCCGAGCAGTACTTC; CDR3 protein: CASSPRDTSSEQYF
J gene: TRBJ2-3; D gene: TRBD2; clone size: few; V gene: TRBV20-1; CDR3 DNA: TGCAGCGCAATGGGACTAGCGGATAGCACAGATACGCAGTATTTT; CDR3 protein: CSAMGLADSTDTQYF
J gene: TRBJ2-1; D gene: TRBD1; clone size: NA; V gene: TRBV12-3/TRBV12-4; CDR3 DNA: TGTGCCAGCAGCTCCATGACAGGGGGCGCGTTGAATGAGCAGTTCTTC; CDR3 protein: CASSSMTGGALNEQFF
J gene: TRBJ2-7; D gene: TRBD2; clone size: NA; V gene: TRBV2; CDR3 DNA: TGTGCCAGCAGTGTTAAGCGGGAGATATACGAGCAGTACTTC; CDR3 protein: CASSVKREIYEQYF
J gene: TRBJ1-2; D gene: NA; clone size: NA; V gene: TRBV29-1; CDR3 DNA: TGCAGCGCTACAGGGCTCTATGGCTACACCTTC; CDR3 protein: CSATGLYGYTF
J gene: TRBJ2-6; D gene: NA; clone size: NA; V gene: TRBV2; CDR3 DNA: TGCGCCAGCAGCCTCGGGACTTCTTCTGGGGCCAACGTCCTGACTTTC; CDR3 protein: CASSLGTSSGANVLTF
J gene: TRBJ2-5; D gene: TRBD2; clone size: NA; V gene: TRBV9; CDR3 DNA: TGTGCCAGCAGCGTAGATACCGCGGGAGCTACCCAGTACTTC; CDR3 protein: CASSVDTAGATQYF
J gene: TRBJ2-5; D gene: TRBD2; clone size: few; V gene: TRBV5-4; CDR3 DNA: TGTGCCAGCAGCACCCAAGGACTAGCGGGAGAGACCCAGTACTTC; CDR3 protein: CASSTQGLAGETQYF
J gene: TRBJ1-5; D gene: NA; clone size: few; V gene: TRBV7-2; CDR3 DNA: TGTGCCAGCAGCTCCCTCCTTGGGGGCTATCCCCAGCATTTT; CDR3 protein: CASSSLLGGYPQHF
J gene: TRBJ1-1; D gene: NA; clone size: NA; V gene: TRBV6-1; CDR3 DNA: TGTGCCAGCAACCGGGGCATCACTGAAGCTTTCTTT; CDR3 protein: CASNRGITEAFF
J gene: TRBJ2-7; D gene: TRBD2; clone size: NA; V gene: TRBV20-1; CDR3 DNA: TGCAGCCTACCTGCCCCGGGTAGCGGGGGCTACGAGCAGTACTTC; CDR3 protein: CSLPAPGSGGYEQYF
J gene: TRBJ2-5; D gene: TRBD1; clone size: NA; V gene: TRBV10-3; CDR3 DNA: TGTGCCATCAGGGGGGACAGGGCCAATGAGCAGTACTTC; CDR3 protein: CAIRGDRANEQYF